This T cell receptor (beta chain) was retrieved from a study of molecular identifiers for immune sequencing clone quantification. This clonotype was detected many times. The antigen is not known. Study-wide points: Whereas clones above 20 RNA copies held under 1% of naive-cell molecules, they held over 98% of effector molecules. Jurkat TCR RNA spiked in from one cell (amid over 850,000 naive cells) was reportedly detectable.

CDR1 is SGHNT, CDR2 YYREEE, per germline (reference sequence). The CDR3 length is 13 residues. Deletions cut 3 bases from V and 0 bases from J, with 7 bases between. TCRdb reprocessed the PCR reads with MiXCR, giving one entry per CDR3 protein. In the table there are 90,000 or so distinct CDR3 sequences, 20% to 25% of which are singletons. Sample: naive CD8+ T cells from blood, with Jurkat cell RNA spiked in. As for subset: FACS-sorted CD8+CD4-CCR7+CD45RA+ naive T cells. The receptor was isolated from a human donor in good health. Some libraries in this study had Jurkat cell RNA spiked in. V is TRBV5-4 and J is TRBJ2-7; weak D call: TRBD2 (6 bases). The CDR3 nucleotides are TGTGCCAGCAGCTCGGGAGACTCCTACGAGCAGTACTTC. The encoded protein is CASSSGDSYEQYF.